This T cell receptor beta chain was profiled in a study of blood T cell repertoires in COVID-19. For the study at large: Italy, Spain and the United States were the sources of the convalescent and acute COVID-19 samples. T cells, B-cell-depleted T cells, or PBMCs supplied cDNA or gDNA.

Original handling: Reference gene primers were amplified, and this amplification served to estimate nucleated cell counts. Data came from immunoSEQ multiplex PCR; TCRdb stores just in-frame clones and leaves some out. That table supplies the V and J calls and clone size; D and trimming were determined from the DNA. This table has nearly 60,000 clones, 85% appearing once. Germline loops: CDR1 MGHRA, CDR2 YSYEKL. V was pared by 1 base and J by 2 bases, with 8 bases between. This CDR3 region has 15 residues. The V and J genes are TRBV4-1 and TRBJ2-2; D not certain. The receptor was isolated from a man in his forties or fifties with active COVID-19. The specimen sequenced was peripheral blood. The chain's CDR3 is CASSQGSPNTGELFF. CDR3 DNA: TGCGCCAGCAGCCAAGGTTCCCCAAACACCGGGGAGCTGTTTTTT.